This entry lists 15 T cell receptor beta chains sequenced from one sample in a study of cytomegalovirus exposure and HLA in healthy donors. The assay was immunoSEQ multiplex PCR, and TCRdb's table has in-frame clones only and misses some. The sample has some 150,000 clones, around nine tenths seen once. Sequences were obtained from PBMCs. These receptors originate from a woman in her twenties or thirties in good health and CMV-seronegative.

The CDR3, as DNA: TGTGCCAGCAGCCAGGTGCCCGACAGAGCAAATGGCTACACCTTC. Translated, it gives CASSQVPDRANGYTF. The chain combines TRBV14 with TRBJ1-2, with D perhaps matching TRBD1 (5 bases). Trimming shortened V by 3 bases and J by 6 bases, and 17 bases separated the two germline ends. This CDR3 has 15 amino acids. Germline V CDR1 and CDR2: SGHDN, FVKESK.

The rearrangement uses TRBV25-1 and TRBJ1-2; D unclear. This CDR3 region has 13 residues. Trimming left V 5 bases short and J 4 bases short, with 11 bases between. Germline V gene lookup returns CDR1 MGHDK and CDR2 SYGVNS. CDR3 in DNA: TGTGCCAGCAGTATGTTCGGAGTCTATGGCTACACCTTC. Its protein product is CASSMFGVYGYTF.

Points on this clone: An end of the junction differs from the germline gene, which may be a read error. This sequence joins TRBV7-7 and TRBJ1-1; no reliable D call. Germline CDR1 is SSHAT and CDR2 is FNYEAQ (reference sequence). The CDR3 is 13 amino acids. The CDR3 nucleotides read TGTGCTAGCAGCTTAGACCCCCAGTCAGAAGCTTTCTTT. Its protein product is CASSLDPQSEAFF.

This clone showed up just once. The chain combines TRBV11-2 with TRBJ1-2; D gene uncertain. V dropped 4 bases and J dropped 4 bases, with 16 bases sitting between them. Germline CDR1 reads SGHAT; CDR2 reads FQNNGV. The CDR3 loop spans 15 amino acids. The CDR3 sequence is CASSSPESRSYGYTF. The DNA of the CDR3 is TGTGCCAGCAGCTCGCCGGAAAGTAGGAGCTATGGCTACACCTTC.

J is TRBJ2-7 and V is TRBV20-1; D is unresolved. CDR1 is DFQATT, CDR2 SNEGSKA, per germline (reference sequence). The CDR3 loop spans 11 amino acids. The V end lost 3 bases, the J end lost 6 bases, and 9 bases lay between the germline ends. CDR3 sequence: CSASPSREQYF. CDR3 DNA sequence: TGCAGTGCTAGTCCCTCCCGCGAGCAGTACTTC.

The rearrangement uses TRBV6-1 and TRBJ1-2, with TRBD1 as a possible D gene (5 bases). Germline CDR1 reads MNHNS; CDR2 reads SASEGT. Trimming took 1 base from V and 4 from J, leaving 7 bases between them. The CDR3 contains 13 residues. The CDR3 protein is CASSEGDSYGYTF. The CDR3 nucleotides read TGTGCCAGCAGTGAAGGTGACAGCTATGGCTACACCTTC.

Of note for this clone: The germline gene is not matched at one end of the junction; a read error may be the cause. The CDR3 is CAIQRQGTQYF. The CDR3 region has the DNA TGCGCCATCCAGAGGCAAGGGACCCAGTACTTC. The V call is TRBV5-1, the J call TRBJ2-5; D is unresolved. There are 11 residues in the CDR3. From germline, CDR1 is SGHRS and CDR2 YFSETQ.

This rearrangement joins TRBV5-1 to TRBJ2-2; 14 bases are shared with TRBD2. Germline lookup yields CDR1 SGHRS and CDR2 YFSETQ. The CDR3 has 17 amino acids. V lost 7 bases, J lost 3 bases, and 8 bases stayed unmatched. CDR3 bases: TGCGCCAGCGGCCTGACTAGCGGGGGGGCCGACACCGGGGAGCTGTTTTTT. Protein product: CASGLTSGGADTGELFF.

This sequence joins TRBV25-1 and TRBJ2-5; D gene ambiguous. V was pared by 4 bases and J by 2 bases, with 8 bases between. The CDR3 spans 13 residues. CDR1 is MGHDK and CDR2 is SYGVNS in the germline V gene. Here the CDR3 reads CASSGAGQETQYF. The CDR3 DNA reads TGTGCCAGCAGTGGGGCCGGTCAAGAGACCCAGTACTTC.

CDR3 residues: CASSPTRQGSYGYTF. CDR3 DNA sequence: TGTGCCAGCTCACCGACAAGACAGGGTTCCTATGGCTACACCTTC. This chain uses TRBV18 with TRBJ1-2, with 7 bases that match TRBD1. The CDR3 extends over 15 amino acids. Germline trimming cut 3 bases from V and 4 bases from J; bases unmatched to any gene: 8. The V gene's germline CDR1 is KGHSH and CDR2 LQKENI.

The chain combines TRBV6-5 with TRBJ1-1; D might be TRBD1 (6 bases). The CDR3 has 14 amino acids. V lost 2 bases to trimming and J lost 1 base, with 8 bases between them. Per germline, CDR1 MNHEY and CDR2 SVGAGI. CDR3: CASSYGGQNTEAFF. The CDR3 nucleotides read TGTGCCAGCAGTTACGGGGGACAGAACACTGAAGCTTTCTTT.

V usage is TRBV6-1 and J usage is TRBJ2-7; 7 bases map to TRBD1. The CDR3 contains 15 residues. V gave up 3 bases and J gave up 3 bases; unmatched junction bases: 8. Germline V gene data show CDR1 as MNHNS and CDR2 as SASEGT. CDR3 bases: TGTGCCAGCAGTGATGGACAGGCTAGTCTCTACGAGCAGTACTTC. Translated, it gives CASSDGQASLYEQYF.

Note on this clone: Other DNA sequences from this sample encode an identical CDR3 as well. This chain joins TRBV18 and TRBJ1-5; 7 bases are a match to TRBD1. Trimming cost V 3 bases and J 2 bases; bases outside gene matches: 1. CDR1 and CDR2 from the germline V gene are KGHSH and LQKENI. CDR3 length: 14 amino acids. The CDR3 nucleotides are TGTGCCAGCTCACCCGGACAGGGCAATCAGCCCCAGCATTTT. It encodes CASSPGQGNQPQHF.

The V and J genes are TRBV7-9 and TRBJ1-1; no definite D call. The CDR3 sequence is 15 residues long. In germline, CDR1 is SEHNR, CDR2 FQNEAQ (reference sequence). Trimming pared 1 base from V and 0 bases from J, leaving 9 bases between. DNA for the CDR3: TGTGCCAGCAGCTTAGTCGGAGGGTTGAACACTGAAGCTTTCTTT. Translating it yields CASSLVGGLNTEAFF.

The rearrangement links TRBV25-1 to TRBJ2-1; 8 nucleotides match TRBD2. The CDR3 spans 18 residues. Germline CDR1 is MGHDK and CDR2 is SYGVNS. V gave up 3 bases and J gave up 2 bases; unmatched junction bases: 12. CDR3 nucleotides: TGTGCCAGCAGTGACCCTCGGGAGGGTGGGAAGGCCTACAATGAGCAGTTCTTC. Translating gives CASSDPREGGKAYNEQFF.